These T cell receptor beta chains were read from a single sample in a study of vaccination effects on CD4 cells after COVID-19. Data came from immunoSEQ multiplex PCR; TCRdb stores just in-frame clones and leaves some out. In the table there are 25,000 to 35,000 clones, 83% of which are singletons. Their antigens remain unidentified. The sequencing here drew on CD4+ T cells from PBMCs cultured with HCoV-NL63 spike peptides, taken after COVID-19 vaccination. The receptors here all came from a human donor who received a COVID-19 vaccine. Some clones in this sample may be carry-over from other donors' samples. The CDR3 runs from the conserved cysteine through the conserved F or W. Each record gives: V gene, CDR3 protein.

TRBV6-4,CASSASPGGWNTGELFF
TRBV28,CASSRTGTVNTEAFF
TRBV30,CAWSQGRVAGELFF
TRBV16,CASSPFSGGTYNEQFF
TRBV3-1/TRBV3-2,CASSQGDGNSPLHF
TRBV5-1,CASSLDTYTGELFF
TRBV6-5,CASSYSRNRMNTEAFF
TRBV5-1,CASSLGTEGQPQHF
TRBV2,CASSLQGPSF
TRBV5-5,CASSLELDNEQFF
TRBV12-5,CASGQRGVEWRQFF
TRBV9,CASSVSSGANVLTF
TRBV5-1,CASSLTGGGRAGELFF
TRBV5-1,CASSSQRSSYNEQFF
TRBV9,CASSVEGTPGDTQYF
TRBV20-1,CSASHWESITDTQYF
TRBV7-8,CASSLSGGRDDTQYF
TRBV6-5,CASSFLRGETQYF
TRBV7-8,CASSLAYGQETQYF
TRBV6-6,CASSYGTAREGYTF
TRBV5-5,CASSLQQGSGNTIYF
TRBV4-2,CASSQDGRVQETQYF
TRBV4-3,CASSQDWRARANIQYF
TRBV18,CASSRQGSGTDTQYF
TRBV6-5,CASSLAYRSNQPQHF
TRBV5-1,CASRGEDEKLFF
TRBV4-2,CASSQDARGIAKNIQYF
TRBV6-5,CASSYSLGNQPQHF
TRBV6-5,CASSSTGVGSGNTIYF
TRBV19,CASRPTGTGAGKLFF
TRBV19,CASSRGSSYNEQFF
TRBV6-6,CASSYALVGRNSPLHF
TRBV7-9,CASSLTGLSNQPQHF
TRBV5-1,CASSQPTGPLHF
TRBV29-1,CSVHEGATNEKLFF
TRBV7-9,CASSPFRGSSYNEQFF
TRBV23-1,CASSQSGNTIYF
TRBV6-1,CASSALSGANVLTF
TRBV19,CASSGLAGGLDEQFF
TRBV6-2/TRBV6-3,CASSYGGGGTDTQYF
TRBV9,CASSPKWGQETNYGYTF
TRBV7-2,CASSPGQALRTEAFF
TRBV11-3,CASSVEVNTGELFF
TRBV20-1,CSASLNSARAEAFF
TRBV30,CAWSVLRTVIRNEKLFF
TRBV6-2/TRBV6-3,CASSRRTSGGTGELFF
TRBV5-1,CASSSWGAGNEQFF
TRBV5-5,CASSLGTGVGYEQYF
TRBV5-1,CASSAGPDSRSYNEQFF
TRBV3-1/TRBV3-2,CASSQRGVGNEQFF
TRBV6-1,CASSEALQAGEEKLFF
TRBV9,CASSVAFGGGALSSYNEQFF
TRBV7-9,CASSLDRFGELFF
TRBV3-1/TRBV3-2,CASSFTSGEETQYF
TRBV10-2,CASSEWTVPQETQYF
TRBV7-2,CASSVGQGYGYTF
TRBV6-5,CASSYDGNQPQHF